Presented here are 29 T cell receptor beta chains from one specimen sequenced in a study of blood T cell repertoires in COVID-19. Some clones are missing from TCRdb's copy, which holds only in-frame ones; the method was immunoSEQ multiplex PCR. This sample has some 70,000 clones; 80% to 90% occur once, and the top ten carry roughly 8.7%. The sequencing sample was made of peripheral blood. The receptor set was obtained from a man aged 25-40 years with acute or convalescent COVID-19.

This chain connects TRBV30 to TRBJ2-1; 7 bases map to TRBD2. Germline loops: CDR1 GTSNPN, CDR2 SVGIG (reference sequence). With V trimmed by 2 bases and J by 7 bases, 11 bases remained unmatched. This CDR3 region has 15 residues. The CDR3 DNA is TGTGCCTGGAGTCTGACGGGACTACCTACAAATGAGCAGTTCTTC. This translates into CAWSLTGLPTNEQFF.

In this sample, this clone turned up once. CDR3: CASSPGGSMMSEQFF. CDR3 nucleotides: TGCGCCAGCAGCCCCGGGGGGAGCATGATGAGTGAGCAGTTCTTC. The chain couples TRBV5-1 to TRBJ2-1; 7 nucleotides align to TRBD2. Germline CDR1 SGHRS, CDR2 YFSETQ. This CDR3 is built from 15 residues. V lost 4 bases, J lost 9 bases, and 13 bases stayed unmatched.

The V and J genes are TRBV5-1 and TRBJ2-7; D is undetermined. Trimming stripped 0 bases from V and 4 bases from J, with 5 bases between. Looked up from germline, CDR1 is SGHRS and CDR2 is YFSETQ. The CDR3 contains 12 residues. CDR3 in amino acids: CASSLDTYEQYF. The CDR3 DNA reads TGCGCCAGCAGCTTGGATACATACGAGCAGTACTTC.

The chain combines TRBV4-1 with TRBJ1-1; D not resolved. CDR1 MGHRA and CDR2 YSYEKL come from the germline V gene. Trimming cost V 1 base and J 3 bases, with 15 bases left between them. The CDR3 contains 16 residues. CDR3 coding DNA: TGCGCCAGCAGCCAAGGTGATTGGGCCTTGCACACTGAAGCTTTCTTT. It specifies CASSQGDWALHTEAFF.

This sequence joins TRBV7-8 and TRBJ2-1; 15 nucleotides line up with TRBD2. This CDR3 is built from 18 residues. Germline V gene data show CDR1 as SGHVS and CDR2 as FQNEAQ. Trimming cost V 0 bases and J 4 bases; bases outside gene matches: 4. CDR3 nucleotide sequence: TGTGCCAGCAGCTTAGCGTCAGGACTAGCGGGAGGGTACAATGAGCAGTTCTTC. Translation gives CASSLASGLAGGYNEQFF.

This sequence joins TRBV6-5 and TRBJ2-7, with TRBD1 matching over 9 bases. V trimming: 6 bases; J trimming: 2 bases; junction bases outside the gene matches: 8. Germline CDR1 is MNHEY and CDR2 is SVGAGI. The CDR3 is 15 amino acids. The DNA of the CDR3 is TGTGCCAGCAGCTATACAGGGGGCAATACCTACGAGCAGTACTTC. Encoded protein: CASSYTGGNTYEQYF.

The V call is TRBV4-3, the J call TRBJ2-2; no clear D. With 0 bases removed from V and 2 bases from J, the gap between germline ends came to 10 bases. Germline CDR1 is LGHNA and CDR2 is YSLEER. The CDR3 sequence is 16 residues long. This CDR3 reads CASSQDVLLNTGELFF. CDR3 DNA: TGCGCCAGCAGCCAAGATGTACTACTTAACACCGGGGAGCTGTTTTTT.

As DNA, the CDR3 is TGTGCCACCTCAAGGACAGGGGGGAATCAGCCCCAGCATTTT. This encodes CATSRTGGNQPQHF. The chain employs TRBV10-3 and TRBJ1-5, with 10 nucleotides matching TRBD1. Germline CDR1 reads ENHRY; CDR2 reads SYGVKD. The CDR3 is 14 residues long. The V segment lost 10 bases and the J segment 4 bases; nucleotides outside the gene matches: 7.

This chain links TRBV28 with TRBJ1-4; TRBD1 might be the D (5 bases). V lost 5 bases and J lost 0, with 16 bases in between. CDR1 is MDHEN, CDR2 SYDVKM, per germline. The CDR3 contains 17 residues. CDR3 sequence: CASSDVGPAATNEKLFF. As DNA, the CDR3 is TGTGCCAGCAGTGACGTGGGGCCCGCTGCAACTAATGAAAAACTGTTTTTT.

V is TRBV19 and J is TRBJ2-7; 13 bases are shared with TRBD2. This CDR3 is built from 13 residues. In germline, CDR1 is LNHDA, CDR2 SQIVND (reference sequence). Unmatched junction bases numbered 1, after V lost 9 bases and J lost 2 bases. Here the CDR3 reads CASGLAGAYEQYF. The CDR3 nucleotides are TGTGCCAGCGGACTAGCGGGAGCCTACGAGCAGTACTTC.

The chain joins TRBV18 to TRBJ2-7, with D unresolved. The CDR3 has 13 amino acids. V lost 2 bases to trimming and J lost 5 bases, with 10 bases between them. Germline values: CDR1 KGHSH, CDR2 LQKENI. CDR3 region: CASSPSLIDEQYF. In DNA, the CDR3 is TGTGCCAGCTCACCATCTCTAATCGACGAGCAGTACTTC.

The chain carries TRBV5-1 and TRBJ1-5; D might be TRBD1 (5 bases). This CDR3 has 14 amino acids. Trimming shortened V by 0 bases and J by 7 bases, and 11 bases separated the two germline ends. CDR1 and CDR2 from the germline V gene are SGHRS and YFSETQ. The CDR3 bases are TGCGCCAGCAGCTTGGTTCAGGGATCGCAGCCCCAGCATTTT. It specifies CASSLVQGSQPQHF.

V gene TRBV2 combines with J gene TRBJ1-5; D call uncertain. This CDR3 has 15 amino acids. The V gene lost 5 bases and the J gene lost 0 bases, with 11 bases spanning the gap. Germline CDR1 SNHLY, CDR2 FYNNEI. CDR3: CASSLEGGSNQPQHF. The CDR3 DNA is TGTGCCAGCAGTCTGGAGGGCGGTAGCAATCAGCCCCAGCATTTT.

The CDR3 region has the DNA TGTGCCAGCAGTTTCGACAGTGCCAATGAAAAACTGTTTTTT. It codes for CASSFDSANEKLFF. The chain recombines TRBV28 with TRBJ1-4, with D perhaps matching TRBD1 (5 bases). Trimming removed 3 bases from V and 5 bases from J, with 10 bases in between. CDR1 and CDR2 from the germline V gene are MDHEN and SYDVKM. The CDR3 contains 14 residues.

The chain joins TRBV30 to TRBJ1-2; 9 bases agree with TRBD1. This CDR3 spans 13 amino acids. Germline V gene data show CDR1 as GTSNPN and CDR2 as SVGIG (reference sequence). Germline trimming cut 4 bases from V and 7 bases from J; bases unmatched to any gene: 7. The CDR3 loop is CAWNQGQGSGYTF. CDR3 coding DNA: TGTGCCTGGAACCAAGGACAGGGGTCTGGCTACACCTTC. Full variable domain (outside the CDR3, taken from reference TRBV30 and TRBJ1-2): SQTIHQWPATLVQPVGSPLSLECTVEGTSNPNLYWYRQAAGRGLQLLFYSVGIGQISSEVPQNLSASRPQDRQFILSSKKLLLSDSGFYLCAWNQGQGSGYTFGSGTRLTVV.

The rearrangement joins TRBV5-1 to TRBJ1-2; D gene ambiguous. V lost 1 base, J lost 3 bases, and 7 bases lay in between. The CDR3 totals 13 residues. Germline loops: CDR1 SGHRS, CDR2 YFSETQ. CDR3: CASSLTVDYGYTF. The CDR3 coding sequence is TGCGCCAGCAGCTTGACGGTTGACTATGGCTACACCTTC.

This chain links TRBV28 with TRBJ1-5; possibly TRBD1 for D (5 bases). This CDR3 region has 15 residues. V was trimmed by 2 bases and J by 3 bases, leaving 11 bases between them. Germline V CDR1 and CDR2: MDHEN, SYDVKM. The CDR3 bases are TGTGCCAGCAGTTTAGGAGGGGCCTACAATCAGCCCCAGCATTTT. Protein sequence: CASSLGGAYNQPQHF.

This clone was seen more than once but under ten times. The DNA for the CDR3 is TGTGCCAGCCGTTCTAGCGGAGATTCACCCCTCCACTTT. Translated: CASRSSGDSPLHF. V usage is TRBV2 and J usage is TRBJ1-6, with D unresolved. The CDR3 spans 13 residues. V gave up 8 bases and J gave up 8 bases, with 13 bases separating them. CDR1 and CDR2 from the germline V gene are SNHLY and FYNNEI.

The CDR3 sequence is CASSYSPGQSEQYF. CDR3 nucleotide sequence: TGTGCCAGCAGCTACTCTCCGGGACAGAGCGAGCAGTACTTC. J is TRBJ2-7 and V is TRBV7-9; TRBD1 matches 7 bases. Germline values: CDR1 SEHNR, CDR2 FQNEAQ (reference sequence). J was trimmed by 6 bases and V by 4 bases; bases with no gene match: 9. This CDR3 comprises 14 residues.

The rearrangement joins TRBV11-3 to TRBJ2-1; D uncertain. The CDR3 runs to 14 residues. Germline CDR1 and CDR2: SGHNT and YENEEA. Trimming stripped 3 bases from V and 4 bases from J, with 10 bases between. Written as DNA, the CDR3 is TGTGCCAGCAGCTTTTGGCCGCAGTACAATGAGCAGTTCTTC. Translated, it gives CASSFWPQYNEQFF.

The CDR3 nucleotides read TGTGCCAGCAGCCCGGCGGGACAGAGCTACGAGCAGTACTTC. As protein: CASSPAGQSYEQYF. The chain carries TRBV28 and TRBJ2-7; TRBD1 is a possible D gene (7 bases). The CDR3 contains 14 residues. The germline gives CDR1 MDHEN, CDR2 SYDVKM. V was cut by 6 bases and J by 3 bases, with 15 bases left in between.

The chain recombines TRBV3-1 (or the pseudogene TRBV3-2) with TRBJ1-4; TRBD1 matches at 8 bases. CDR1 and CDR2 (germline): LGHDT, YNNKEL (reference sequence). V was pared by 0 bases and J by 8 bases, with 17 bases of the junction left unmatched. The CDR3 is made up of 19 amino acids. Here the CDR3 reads CASSQETGTGRGLSEKLFF. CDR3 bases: TGTGCCAGCAGCCAAGAAACTGGGACAGGACGCGGGTTAAGCGAAAAACTGTTTTTT.

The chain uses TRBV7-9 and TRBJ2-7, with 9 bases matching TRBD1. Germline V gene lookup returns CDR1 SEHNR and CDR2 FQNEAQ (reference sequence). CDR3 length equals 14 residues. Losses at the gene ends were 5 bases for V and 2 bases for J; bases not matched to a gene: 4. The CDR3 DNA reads TGTGCCAGCAGCCCCGGGACAGGGACCTACGAGCAGTACTTC. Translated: CASSPGTGTYEQYF.

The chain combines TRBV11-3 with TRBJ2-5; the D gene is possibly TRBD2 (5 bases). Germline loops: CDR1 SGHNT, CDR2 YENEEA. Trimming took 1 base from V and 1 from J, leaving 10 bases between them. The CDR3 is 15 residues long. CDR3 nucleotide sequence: TGTGCCAGCAGCTTAGCGGAGGATATCCAAGAGACCCAGTACTTC. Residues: CASSLAEDIQETQYF.

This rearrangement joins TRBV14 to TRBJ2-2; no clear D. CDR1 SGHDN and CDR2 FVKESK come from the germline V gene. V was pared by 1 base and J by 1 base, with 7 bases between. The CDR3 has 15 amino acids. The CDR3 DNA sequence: TGTGCCAGCAGCCAAGTCACAGAGAACACCGGGGAGCTGTTTTTT. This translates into CASSQVTENTGELFF.

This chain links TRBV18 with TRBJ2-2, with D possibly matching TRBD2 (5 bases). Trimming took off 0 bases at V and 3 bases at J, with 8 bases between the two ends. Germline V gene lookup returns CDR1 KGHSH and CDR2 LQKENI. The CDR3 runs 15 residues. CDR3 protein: CASSPPGSYTGELFF. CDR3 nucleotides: TGTGCCAGCTCACCACCGGGGAGCTACACCGGGGAGCTGTTTTTT.

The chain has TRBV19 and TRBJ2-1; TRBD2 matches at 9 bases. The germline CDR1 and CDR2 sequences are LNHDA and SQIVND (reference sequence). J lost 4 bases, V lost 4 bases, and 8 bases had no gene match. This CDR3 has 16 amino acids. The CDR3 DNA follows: TGTGCCAGTAGTACAACCTGGACTAGCGAGTACAATGAGCAGTTCTTC. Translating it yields CASSTTWTSEYNEQFF.

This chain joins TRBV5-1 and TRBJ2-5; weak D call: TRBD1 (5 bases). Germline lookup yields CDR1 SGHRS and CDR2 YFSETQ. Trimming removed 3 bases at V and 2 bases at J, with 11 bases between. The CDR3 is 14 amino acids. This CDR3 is CASSSTVHQETQYF. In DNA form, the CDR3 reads TGCGCCAGCAGCTCGACAGTACATCAAGAGACCCAGTACTTC.

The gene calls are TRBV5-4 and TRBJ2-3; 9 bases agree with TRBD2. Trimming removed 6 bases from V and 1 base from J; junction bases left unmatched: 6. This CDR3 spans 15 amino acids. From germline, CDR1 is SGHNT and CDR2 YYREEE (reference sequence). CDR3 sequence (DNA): TGTGCCAGCACCCCGCGGGGGGGAGGCACAGATACGCAGTATTTT. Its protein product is CASTPRGGGTDTQYF.